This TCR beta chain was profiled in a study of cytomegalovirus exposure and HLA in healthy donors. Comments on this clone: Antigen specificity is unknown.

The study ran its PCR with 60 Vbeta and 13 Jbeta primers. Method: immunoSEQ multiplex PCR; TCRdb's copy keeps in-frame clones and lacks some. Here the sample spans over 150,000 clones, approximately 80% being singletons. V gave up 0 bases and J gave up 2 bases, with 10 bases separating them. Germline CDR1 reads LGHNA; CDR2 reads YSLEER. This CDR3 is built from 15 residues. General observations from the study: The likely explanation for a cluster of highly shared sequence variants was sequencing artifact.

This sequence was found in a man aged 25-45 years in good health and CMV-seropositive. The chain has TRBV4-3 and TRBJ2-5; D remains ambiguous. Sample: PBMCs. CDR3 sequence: CASSQEIGFQETQYF. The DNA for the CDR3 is TGCGCCAGCAGCCAAGAGATCGGGTTTCAAGAGACCCAGTACTTC.